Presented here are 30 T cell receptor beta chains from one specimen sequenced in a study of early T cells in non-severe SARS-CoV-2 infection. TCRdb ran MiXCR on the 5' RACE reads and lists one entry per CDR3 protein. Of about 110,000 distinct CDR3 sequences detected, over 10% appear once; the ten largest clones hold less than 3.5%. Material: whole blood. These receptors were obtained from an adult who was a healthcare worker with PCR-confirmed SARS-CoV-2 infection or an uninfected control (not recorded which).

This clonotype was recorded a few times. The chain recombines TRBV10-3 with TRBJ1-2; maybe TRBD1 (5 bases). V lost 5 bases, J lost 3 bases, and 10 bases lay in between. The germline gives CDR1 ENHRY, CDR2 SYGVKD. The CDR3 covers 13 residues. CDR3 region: CAISSAGDYGYTF. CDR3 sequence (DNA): TGTGCCATCAGTAGCGCGGGGGACTATGGCTACACCTTC.

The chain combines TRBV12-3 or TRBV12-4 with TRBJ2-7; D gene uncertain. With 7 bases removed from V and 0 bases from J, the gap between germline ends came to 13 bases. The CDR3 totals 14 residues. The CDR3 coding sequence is TGTGCCAGCAAAATAGCCCTAAGCTCCTACGAGCAGTACTTC. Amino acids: CASKIALSSYEQYF.

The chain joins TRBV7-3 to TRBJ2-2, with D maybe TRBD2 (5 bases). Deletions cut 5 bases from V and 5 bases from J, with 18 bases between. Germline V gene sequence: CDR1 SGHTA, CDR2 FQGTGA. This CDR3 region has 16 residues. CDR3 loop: CASSPRTGITTGELFF. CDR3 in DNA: TGTGCCAGCAGCCCTCGGACTGGAATCACTACCGGGGAGCTGTTTTTT.

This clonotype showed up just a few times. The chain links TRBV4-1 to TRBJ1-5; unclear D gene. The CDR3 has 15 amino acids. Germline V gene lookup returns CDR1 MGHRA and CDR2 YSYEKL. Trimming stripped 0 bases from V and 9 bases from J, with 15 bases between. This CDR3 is CASSQDSQIPGPQHF. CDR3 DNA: TGCGCCAGCAGCCAAGATAGTCAGATCCCCGGGCCCCAGCATTTT.

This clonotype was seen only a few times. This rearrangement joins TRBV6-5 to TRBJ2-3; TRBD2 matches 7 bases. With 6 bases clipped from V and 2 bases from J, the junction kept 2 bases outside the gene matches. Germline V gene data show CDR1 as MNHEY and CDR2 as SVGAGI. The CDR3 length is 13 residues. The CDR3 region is CASRGDYTDTQYF. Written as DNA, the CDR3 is TGTGCCAGCAGAGGGGACTACACAGATACGCAGTATTTT.

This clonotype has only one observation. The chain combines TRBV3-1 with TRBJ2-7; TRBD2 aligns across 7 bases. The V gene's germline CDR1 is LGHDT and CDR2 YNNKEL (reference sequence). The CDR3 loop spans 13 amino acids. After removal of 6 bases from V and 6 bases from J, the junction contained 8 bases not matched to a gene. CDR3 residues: CASRASGGSEQYF. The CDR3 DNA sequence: TGTGCCAGCAGGGCTAGCGGAGGAAGCGAGCAGTACTTC.

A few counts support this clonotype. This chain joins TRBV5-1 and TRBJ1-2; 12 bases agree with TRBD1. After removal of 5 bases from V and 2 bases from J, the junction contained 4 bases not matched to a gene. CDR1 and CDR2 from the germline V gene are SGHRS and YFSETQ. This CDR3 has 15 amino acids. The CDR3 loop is CASRMGQGANYGYTF. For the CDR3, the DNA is TGCGCCAGCAGAATGGGACAGGGGGCAAACTATGGCTACACCTTC.

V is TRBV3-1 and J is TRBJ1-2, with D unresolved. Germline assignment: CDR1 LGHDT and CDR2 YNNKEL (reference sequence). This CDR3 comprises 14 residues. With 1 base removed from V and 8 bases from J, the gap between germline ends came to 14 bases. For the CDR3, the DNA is TGTGCCAGCAGCCAAGGAGTAGGGAACCGGGGCTACACCTTC. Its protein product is CASSQGVGNRGYTF.

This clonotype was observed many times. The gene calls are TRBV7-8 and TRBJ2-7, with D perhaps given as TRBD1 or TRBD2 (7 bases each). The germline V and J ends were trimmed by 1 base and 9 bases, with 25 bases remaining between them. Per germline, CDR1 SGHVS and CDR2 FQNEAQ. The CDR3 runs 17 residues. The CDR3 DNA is TGTGCCAGCAGCTTAGGGGAGAGGGGGACAGCCGTAGCGGGGCAGTACTTC. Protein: CASSLGERGTAVAGQYF.

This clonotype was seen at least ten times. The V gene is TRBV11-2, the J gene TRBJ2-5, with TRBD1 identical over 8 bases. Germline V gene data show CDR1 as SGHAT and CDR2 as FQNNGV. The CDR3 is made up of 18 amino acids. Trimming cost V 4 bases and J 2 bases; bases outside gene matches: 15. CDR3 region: CASSSWEEDRARQETQYF. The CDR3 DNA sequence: TGTGCCAGCAGCTCATGGGAAGAGGACAGGGCGAGGCAAGAGACCCAGTACTTC.

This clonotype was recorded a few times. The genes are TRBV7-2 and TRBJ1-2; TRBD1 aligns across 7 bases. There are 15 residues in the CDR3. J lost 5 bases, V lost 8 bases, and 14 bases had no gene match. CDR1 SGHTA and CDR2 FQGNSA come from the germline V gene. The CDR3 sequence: CASAVNTGVGYGYTF. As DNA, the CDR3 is TGTGCCAGCGCCGTAAACACAGGGGTAGGATATGGCTACACCTTC.

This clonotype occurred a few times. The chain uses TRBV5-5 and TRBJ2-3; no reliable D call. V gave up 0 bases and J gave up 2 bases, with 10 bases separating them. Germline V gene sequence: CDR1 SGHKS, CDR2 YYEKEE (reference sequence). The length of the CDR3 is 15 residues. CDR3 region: CASSLAAGLTDTQYF. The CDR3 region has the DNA TGTGCCAGCAGCTTGGCCGCAGGCCTCACAGATACGCAGTATTTT.

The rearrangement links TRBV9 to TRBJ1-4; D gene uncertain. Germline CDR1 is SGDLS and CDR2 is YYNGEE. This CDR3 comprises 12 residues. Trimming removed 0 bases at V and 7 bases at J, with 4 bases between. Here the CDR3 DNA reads TGTGCCAGCAGCGTAGAGGGTGAAAAACTGTTTTTT. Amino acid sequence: CASSVEGEKLFF.

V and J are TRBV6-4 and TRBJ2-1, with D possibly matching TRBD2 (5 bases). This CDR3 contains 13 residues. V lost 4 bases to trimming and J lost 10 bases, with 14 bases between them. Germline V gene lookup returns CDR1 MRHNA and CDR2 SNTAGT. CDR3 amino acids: CASSVRLLEEQFF. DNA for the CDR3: TGTGCCAGCAGTGTCCGCTTACTAGAAGAGCAGTTCTTC.

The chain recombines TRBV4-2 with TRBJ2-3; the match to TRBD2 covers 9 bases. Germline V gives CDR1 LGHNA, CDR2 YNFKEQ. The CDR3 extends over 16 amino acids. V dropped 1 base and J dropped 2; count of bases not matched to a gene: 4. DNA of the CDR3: TGTGCCAGCAGCCAAGTGGCGGGAGGGCCCACAGATACGCAGTATTTT. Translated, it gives CASSQVAGGPTDTQYF.

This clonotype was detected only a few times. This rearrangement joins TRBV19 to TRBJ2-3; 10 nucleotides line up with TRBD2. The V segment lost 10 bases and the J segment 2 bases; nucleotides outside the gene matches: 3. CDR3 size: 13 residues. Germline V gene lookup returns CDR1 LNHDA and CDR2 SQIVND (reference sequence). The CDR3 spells CATLAGVTDTQYF. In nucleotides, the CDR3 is TGTGCCACCCTAGCGGGGGTCACAGATACGCAGTATTTT.

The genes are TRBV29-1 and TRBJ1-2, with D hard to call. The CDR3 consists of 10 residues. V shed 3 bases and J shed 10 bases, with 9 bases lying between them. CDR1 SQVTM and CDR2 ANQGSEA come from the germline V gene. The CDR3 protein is CSVEIQTYTF. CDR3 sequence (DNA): TGCAGCGTTGAGATACAGACCTACACCTTC.

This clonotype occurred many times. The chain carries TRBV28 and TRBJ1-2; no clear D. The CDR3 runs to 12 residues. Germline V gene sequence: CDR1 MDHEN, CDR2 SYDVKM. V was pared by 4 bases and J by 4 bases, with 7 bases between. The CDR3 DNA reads TGTGCCAGCAGTTCTTCAACCTATGGCTACACCTTC. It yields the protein CASSSSTYGYTF.

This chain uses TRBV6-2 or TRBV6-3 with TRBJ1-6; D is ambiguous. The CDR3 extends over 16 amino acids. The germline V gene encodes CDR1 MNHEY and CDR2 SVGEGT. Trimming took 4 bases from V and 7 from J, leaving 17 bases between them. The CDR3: CASSSTFLRANSPLHF. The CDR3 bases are TGTGCCAGCAGTTCTACCTTTTTGAGGGCGAATTCACCCCTCCACTTT.

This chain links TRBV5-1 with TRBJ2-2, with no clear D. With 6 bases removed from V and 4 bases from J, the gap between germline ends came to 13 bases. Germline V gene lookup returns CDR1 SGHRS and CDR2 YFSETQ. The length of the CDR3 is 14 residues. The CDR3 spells CASNSFRGTGELFF. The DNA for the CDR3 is TGCGCCAGCAACTCTTTCCGAGGCACCGGGGAGCTGTTTTTT. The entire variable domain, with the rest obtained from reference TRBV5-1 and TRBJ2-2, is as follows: KAGVTQTPRYLIKTRGQQVTLSCSPISGHRSVSWYQQTPGQGLQFLFEYFSETQRNKGNFPGRFSGRQFSNSRSEMNVSTLELGDSALYLCASNSFRGTGELFFGEGSRLTVL.

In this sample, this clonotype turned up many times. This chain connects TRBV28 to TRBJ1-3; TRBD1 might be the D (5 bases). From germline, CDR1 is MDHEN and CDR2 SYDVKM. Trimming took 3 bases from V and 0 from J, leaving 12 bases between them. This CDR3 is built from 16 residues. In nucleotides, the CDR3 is TGTGCCAGCAGTTTGTTCGACAGAAGCTCTGGAAACACCATATATTTT. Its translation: CASSLFDRSSGNTIYF.

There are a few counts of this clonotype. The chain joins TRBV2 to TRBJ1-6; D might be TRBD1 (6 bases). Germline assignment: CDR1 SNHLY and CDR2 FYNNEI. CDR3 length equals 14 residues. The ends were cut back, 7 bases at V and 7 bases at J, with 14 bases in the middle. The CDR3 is CASTPRDKNSPLHF. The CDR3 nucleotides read TGTGCCAGCACCCCCCGGGACAAGAATTCACCCCTCCACTTT.

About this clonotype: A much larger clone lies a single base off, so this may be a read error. The CDR3 DNA is TGTGCCAGCAGCCGCCAAGCTGGGGTGTCTGGCGAGCAGAACTTC. Amino acid sequence: CASSRQAGVSGEQNF. V gene TRBV13 combines with J gene TRBJ2-7; D gene ambiguous. The germline gives CDR1 PRHDT, CDR2 FYEKMQ (reference sequence). The CDR3 runs 15 residues.

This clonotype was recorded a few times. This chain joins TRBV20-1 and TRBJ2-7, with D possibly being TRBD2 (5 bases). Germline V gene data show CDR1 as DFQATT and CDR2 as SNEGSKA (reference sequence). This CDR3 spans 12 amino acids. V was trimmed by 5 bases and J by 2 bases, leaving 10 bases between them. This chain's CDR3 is CSAGSPPYEQYF. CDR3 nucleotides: TGCAGTGCTGGGAGCCCACCCTACGAGCAGTACTTC.

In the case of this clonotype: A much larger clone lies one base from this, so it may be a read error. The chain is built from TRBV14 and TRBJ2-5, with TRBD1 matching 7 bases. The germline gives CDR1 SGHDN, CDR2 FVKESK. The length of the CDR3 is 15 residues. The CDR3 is CANSRVDRVPETQYF. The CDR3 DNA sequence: TGTGCCAACAGCCGGGTCGACAGGGTCCCAGAGACCCAGTACTTC. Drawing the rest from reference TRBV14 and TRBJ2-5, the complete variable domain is EAGVTQFPSHSVIEKGQTVTLRCDPISGHDNLYWYRRVMGKEIKFLLHFVKESKQDESGMPNNRFLAERTGGTYSTLKVQPAELEDSGVYFCANSRVDRVPETQYFGPGTRLLVL.

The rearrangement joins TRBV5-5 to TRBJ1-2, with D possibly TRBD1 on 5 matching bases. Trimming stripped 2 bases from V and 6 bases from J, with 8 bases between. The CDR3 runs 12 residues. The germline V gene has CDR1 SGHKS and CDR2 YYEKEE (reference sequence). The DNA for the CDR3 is TGTGCCAGCAGCTTATGGGGGAATGGCTACACCTTC. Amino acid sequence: CASSLWGNGYTF.

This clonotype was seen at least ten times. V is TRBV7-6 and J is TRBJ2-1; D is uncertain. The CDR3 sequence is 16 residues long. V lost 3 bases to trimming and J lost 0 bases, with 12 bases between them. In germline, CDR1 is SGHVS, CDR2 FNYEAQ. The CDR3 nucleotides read TGTGCCAGCAGCTTGCGTACGGGTAGCTCCTACAATGAGCAGTTCTTC. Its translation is CASSLRTGSSYNEQFF.

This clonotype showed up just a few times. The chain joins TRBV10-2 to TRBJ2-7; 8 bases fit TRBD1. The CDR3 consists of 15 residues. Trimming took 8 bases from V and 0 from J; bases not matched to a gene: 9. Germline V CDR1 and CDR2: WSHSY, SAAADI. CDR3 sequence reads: CASQGTGYSSYEQYF. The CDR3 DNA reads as TGCGCCAGCCAAGGGACAGGATACAGCTCCTACGAGCAGTACTTC.

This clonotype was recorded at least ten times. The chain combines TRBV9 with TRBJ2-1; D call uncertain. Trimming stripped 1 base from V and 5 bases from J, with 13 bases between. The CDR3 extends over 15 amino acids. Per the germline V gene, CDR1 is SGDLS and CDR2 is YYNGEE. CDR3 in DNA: TGTGCCAGCAGCGTAAGCCCTCAGCCTCACAATGAGCAGTTCTTC. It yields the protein CASSVSPQPHNEQFF.

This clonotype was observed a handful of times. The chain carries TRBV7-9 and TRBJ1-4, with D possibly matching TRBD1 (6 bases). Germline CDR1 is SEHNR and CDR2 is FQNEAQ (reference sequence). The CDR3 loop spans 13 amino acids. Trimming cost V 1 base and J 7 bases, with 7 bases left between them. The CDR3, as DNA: TGTGCCAGCAGCTTAGGGACAGTTGAAAAACTGTTTTTT. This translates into CASSLGTVEKLFF.